This T cell receptor (beta chain) was recorded in a study of early stage breast cancer tumors. Study background: About 80% of the 16 invasive tumors were ER+, PR+ and HER2-. General study results and limits: Most shared enriched TCRB sequences were commonly generated ones.

Trimming took 5 bases from V and 0 from J, leaving 11 bases between them. Germline loops: CDR1 SEHNR, CDR2 FQNEAQ (reference sequence). This CDR3 contains 15 residues. Each sample had two DNA replicates, around 0.53 ug blood or about 1.5 ug tissue. The table came from immunoSEQ multiplex PCR; TCRdb's copy has only in-frame clones and leaves some out. Of about 21,000 clones in the sample, about 70% were seen once. This clone is a singleton in its sample. The antigen is unknown. This receptor was obtained from a person in their sixties with breast cancer. The gene calls are TRBV7-9 and TRBJ2-4; D is undetermined. Sequencing was done on a sample of blood. This chain's CDR3 is CASSPYPKAKNIQYF. The CDR3 nucleotides are TGTGCCAGCAGCCCATACCCGAAAGCCAAAAACATTCAGTACTTC.